The source of this T cell receptor (beta chain) is a study of T cell changes during pregnancy in multiple sclerosis. The protocol was immunoSEQ multiplex PCR, while the TCRdb copy is restricted to in-frame clones and leaves out a portion. The repertoire holds 30,000 to 45,000 clones, with roughly 90% as singletons. The CDR3 has 16 residues. The V and J ends lost 4 bases and 3 bases respectively, with 16 bases between them. The sequence derives from a female donor with multiple sclerosis, enrolled in a pregnancy study. Specimen: CD8+ T cells from peripheral blood mononuclear cells, collected before pregnancy. The rearrangement uses TRBV23-1 and TRBJ2-1; possible D gene TRBD2, 5 bases. TRBV23-1 has ORF status, its function being uncertain. Written as DNA, the CDR3 is TGCGCCAGCAGTCTAGACGGGAACATAGTCTACAATGAGCAGTTCTTC. Amino acids: CASSLDGNIVYNEQFF.